This note documents a single T cell receptor beta chain sequence. Here immunoSEQ multiplex PCR was the method, and the copy in TCRdb shows in-frame clones only, minus some. Seen here are 150,000 or so clones, around 87% observed once, and the top ten hold about 6%. Germline V gene lookup returns CDR1 SNHLY and CDR2 FYNNEI. The CDR3 spans 14 residues. The V and J ends lost 3 bases and 6 bases respectively, with 9 bases between them. The sample originates from a study of blood T cell repertoires in COVID-19. The chain is built from TRBV2 and TRBJ1-6; no definite D call. The receptor was derived from a man aged 80 or over with acute or convalescent COVID-19. Material: peripheral blood. CDR3 sequence: CASSEYRSNSPLHF. The CDR3 DNA reads TGTGCCAGCAGTGAGTACAGATCTAATTCACCCCTCCACTTT.